The sequence of this TCR beta chain was determined in a study of blood T cells in healthy people across ages. The authors ran a second PCR of roughly 6 to 11 cycles using a sample-barcoded 5' primer and a J-beta primer mix. TCRdb recomputed calls from the 5' RACE reads with MiXCR, one row per CDR3 protein. The profile shows roughly 680,000 distinct CDR3 sequences, over 40% of them singletons. Germline CDR1 SGHRS, CDR2 YFSETQ. This CDR3 is built from 14 residues. V shed 5 bases and J shed 11 bases, with 22 bases lying between them. This receptor was taken from a woman of 80 years or more in good health. The sample consisted of blood. This chain uses TRBV5-1 with TRBJ2-5; weak D call: TRBD2 (7 bases). The CDR3 here is CASSSAGANNEQYF. Here the CDR3 DNA reads TGCGCCAGCAGTTCCGCGGGGGCGAACAATGAGCAGTACTTC.